The rows below give T cell receptor beta chains drawn from one sample of a study of CD8 T cells in Susac syndrome. TCRdb re-called the immunoSEQ multiplex PCR reads through MiXCR, storing one row per CDR3 protein. The sample includes some 110,000 distinct CDR3 sequences, 93% of them seen just once. The sample was CD8+ T cells from PBMCs. The source is a human donor with multiple sclerosis. Both conserved end residues are part of each CDR3. Clone size is given for some rows only: seen once, a few or many times, or a class if the clone is expanded.

clone_size: NA
v_call: TRBV4-1
j_call: TRBJ1-2
cdr3_aa: CASSHGQGGYYGYTF

clone_size: once
v_call: TRBV20-1
j_call: TRBJ2-7
cdr3_aa: CSARSGTSGASFYEQYF

clone_size: NA
v_call: TRBV27
j_call: TRBJ2-5
cdr3_aa: CASSWVAGFQETQYF

clone_size: NA
v_call: TRBV23-1
j_call: TRBJ2-3
cdr3_aa: CASSRNGLFSTDTQYF

clone_size: NA
v_call: TRBV2
j_call: TRBJ1-1
cdr3_aa: CASSEVSTGPQSTEAFF

clone_size: NA
v_call: TRBV7-9
j_call: TRBJ2-2
cdr3_aa: CVAGELFF

clone_size: NA
v_call: TRBV2
j_call: TRBJ2-4
cdr3_aa: CASSEFISGNIQYF

clone_size: NA
v_call: TRBV9
j_call: TRBJ2-1
cdr3_aa: CASSVGSGYNEQFF

clone_size: NA
v_call: TRBV7-9
j_call: TRBJ1-3
cdr3_aa: CASSPETGGRRNTIYF

clone_size: NA
v_call: TRBV4-1
j_call: TRBJ2-7
cdr3_aa: CASTYHVGGVAAYEQYF

clone_size: NA
v_call: TRBV6-5
j_call: TRBJ2-1
cdr3_aa: CASGPGTGSYNEQFF

clone_size: NA
v_call: TRBV12-3/TRBV12-4
j_call: TRBJ2-2
cdr3_aa: CASLGQGNTGELFF

clone_size: NA
v_call: TRBV6-6
j_call: TRBJ2-6
cdr3_aa: CASSYVGTTTF

clone_size: NA
v_call: TRBV20-1
j_call: TRBJ1-5
cdr3_aa: CSASGTGGREPQHF

clone_size: NA
v_call: TRBV7-3
j_call: TRBJ2-2
cdr3_aa: CASSPQGRAFNTGELFF

clone_size: NA
v_call: TRBV10-3
j_call: TRBJ2-2
cdr3_aa: CAISNTGELFF

clone_size: NA
v_call: TRBV9
j_call: TRBJ2-1
cdr3_aa: CASSLRGADYNEQFF

clone_size: once
v_call: TRBV7-9
j_call: TRBJ1-1
cdr3_aa: CASSPGQLEAFF

clone_size: NA
v_call: TRBV7-9
j_call: TRBJ2-7
cdr3_aa: CASSYRDRYEQYF

clone_size: NA
v_call: TRBV4-2
j_call: TRBJ1-6
cdr3_aa: CASSQERVDNSPLHF

clone_size: NA
v_call: TRBV9
j_call: TRBJ2-4
cdr3_aa: CASSGGPTGNKNIQYF

clone_size: once
v_call: TRBV6-5
j_call: TRBJ1-5
cdr3_aa: CASSYGEGLRSVQPQHF

clone_size: NA
v_call: TRBV27
j_call: TRBJ1-1
cdr3_aa: CASSAGGAGTEAFF

clone_size: NA
v_call: TRBV5-4
j_call: TRBJ2-5
cdr3_aa: CASSGPGLAGQETQYF

clone_size: once
v_call: TRBV7-9
j_call: TRBJ2-1
cdr3_aa: CASSFLSYEQFF

clone_size: NA
v_call: TRBV21-1
j_call: TRBJ2-2
cdr3_aa: CASSKAPGQTTNTGELFF

clone_size: NA
v_call: TRBV4-1
j_call: TRBJ2-3
cdr3_aa: CASSHPVGGGYTDTQYF